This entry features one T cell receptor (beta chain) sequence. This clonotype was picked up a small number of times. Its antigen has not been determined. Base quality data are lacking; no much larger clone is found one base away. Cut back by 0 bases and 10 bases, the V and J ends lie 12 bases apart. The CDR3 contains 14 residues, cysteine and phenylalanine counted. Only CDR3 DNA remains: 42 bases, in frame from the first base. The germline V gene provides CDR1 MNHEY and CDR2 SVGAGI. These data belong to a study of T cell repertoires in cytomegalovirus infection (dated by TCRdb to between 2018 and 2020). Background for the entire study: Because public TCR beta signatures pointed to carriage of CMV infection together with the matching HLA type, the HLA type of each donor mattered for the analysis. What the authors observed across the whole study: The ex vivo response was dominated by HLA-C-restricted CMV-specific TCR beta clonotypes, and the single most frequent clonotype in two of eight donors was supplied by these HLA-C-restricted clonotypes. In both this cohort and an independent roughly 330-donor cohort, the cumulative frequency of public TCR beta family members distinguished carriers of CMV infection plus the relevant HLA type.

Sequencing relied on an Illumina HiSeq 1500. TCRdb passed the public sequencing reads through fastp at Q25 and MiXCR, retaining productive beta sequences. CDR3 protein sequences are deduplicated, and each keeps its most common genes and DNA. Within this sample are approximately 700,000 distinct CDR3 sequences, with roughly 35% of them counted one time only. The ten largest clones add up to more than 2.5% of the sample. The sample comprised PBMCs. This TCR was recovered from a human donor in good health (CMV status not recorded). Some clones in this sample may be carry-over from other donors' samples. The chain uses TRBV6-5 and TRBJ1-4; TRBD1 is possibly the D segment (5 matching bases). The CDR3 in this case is CASSYSPNQGKLFF. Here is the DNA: TGTGCCAGCAGTTACTCCCCGAATCAGGGAAAACTGTTTTTT.